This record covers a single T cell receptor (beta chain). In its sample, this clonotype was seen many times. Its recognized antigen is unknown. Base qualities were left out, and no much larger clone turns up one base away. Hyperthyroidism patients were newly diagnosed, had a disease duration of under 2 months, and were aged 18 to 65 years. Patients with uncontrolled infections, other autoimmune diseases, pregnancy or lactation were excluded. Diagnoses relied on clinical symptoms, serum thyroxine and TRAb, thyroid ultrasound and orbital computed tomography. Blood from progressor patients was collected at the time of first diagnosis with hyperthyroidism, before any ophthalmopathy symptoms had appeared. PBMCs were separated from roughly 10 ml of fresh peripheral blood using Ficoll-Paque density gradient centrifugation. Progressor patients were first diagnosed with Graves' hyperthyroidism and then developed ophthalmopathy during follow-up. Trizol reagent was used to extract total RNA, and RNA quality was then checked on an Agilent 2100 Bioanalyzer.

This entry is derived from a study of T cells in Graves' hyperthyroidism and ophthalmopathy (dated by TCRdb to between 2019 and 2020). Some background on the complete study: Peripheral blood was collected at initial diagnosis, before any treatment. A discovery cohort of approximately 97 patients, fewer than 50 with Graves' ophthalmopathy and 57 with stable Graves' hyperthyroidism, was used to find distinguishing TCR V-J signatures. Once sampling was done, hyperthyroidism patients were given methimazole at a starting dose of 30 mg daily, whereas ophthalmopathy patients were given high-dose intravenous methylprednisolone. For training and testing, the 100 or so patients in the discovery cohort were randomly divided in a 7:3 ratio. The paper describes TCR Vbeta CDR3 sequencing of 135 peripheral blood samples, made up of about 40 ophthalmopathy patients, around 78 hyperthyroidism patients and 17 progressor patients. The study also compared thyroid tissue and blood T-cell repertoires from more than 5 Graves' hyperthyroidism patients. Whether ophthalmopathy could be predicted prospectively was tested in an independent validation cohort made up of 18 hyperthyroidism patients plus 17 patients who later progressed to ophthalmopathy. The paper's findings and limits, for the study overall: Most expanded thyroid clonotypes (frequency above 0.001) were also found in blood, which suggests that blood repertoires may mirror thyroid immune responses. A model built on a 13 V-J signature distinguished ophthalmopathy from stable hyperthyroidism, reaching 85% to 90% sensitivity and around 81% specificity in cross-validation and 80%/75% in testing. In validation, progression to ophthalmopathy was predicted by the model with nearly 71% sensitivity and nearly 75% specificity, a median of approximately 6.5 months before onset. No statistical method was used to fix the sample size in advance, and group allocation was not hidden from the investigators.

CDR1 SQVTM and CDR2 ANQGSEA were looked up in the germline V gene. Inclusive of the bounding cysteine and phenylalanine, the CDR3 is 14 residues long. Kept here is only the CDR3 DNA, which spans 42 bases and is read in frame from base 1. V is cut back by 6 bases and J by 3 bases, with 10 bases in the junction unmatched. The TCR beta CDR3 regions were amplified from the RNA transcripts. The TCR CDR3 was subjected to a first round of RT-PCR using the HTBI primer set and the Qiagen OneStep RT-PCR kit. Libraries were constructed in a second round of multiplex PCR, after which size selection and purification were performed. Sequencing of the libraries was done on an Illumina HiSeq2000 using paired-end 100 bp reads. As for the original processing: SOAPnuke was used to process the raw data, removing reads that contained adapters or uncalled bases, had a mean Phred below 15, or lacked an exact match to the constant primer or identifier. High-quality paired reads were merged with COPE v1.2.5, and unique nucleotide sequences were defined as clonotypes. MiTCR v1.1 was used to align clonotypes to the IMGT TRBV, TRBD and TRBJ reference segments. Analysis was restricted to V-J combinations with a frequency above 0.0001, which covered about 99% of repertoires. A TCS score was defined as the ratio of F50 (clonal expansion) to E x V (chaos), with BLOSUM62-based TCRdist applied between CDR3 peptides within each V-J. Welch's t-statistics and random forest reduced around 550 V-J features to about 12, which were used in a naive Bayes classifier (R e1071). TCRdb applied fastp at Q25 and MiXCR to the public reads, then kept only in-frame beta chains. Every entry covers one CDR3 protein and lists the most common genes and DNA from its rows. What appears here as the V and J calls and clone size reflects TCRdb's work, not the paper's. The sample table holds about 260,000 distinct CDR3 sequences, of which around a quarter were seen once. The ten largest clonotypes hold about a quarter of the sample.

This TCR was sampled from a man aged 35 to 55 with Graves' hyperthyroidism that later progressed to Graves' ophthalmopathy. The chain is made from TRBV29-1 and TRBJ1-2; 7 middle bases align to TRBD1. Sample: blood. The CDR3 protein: CSVARDRVHYGYTF. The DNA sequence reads TGCAGCGTGGCCCGGGACAGAGTTCACTATGGCTACACCTTC.